A single sample is the source of the 26 T cell receptor beta chains below, sequenced in a study of preoperative IRX-2 immunotherapy in early breast cancer. Treatment denoted: preoperative locoregional IRX-2 cytokine immunotherapy. The table came from immunoSEQ multiplex PCR; TCRdb's copy has only in-frame clones and leaves some out. The data show about 33,000 clones, just under 90% seen once. The sequenced sample was tumor tissue, obtained after IRX-2 immunotherapy. These receptors came from a human donor with breast cancer.

The chain employs TRBV6-8 and TRBJ1-2; maybe TRBD1 (6 bases). The CDR3 totals 13 residues. Germline CDR1 is MNHGY and CDR2 is SAAAGT. V dropped 5 bases and J dropped 6 bases, with 13 bases sitting between them. CDR3 sequence (DNA): TGTGCCAGCAGTGAGGGGACATCTGATGGCTACACCTTC. This encodes CASSEGTSDGYTF.

The chain recombines TRBV19 with TRBJ2-7; 8 nucleotides agree with TRBD1. V shed 10 bases, J shed 0 bases, and the junction held 8 bases outside the gene matches. This CDR3 region has 14 residues. Germline values: CDR1 LNHDA, CDR2 SQIVND (reference sequence). The CDR3, as DNA: TGTGCCACCAAAGGGACAGGCATCTCCTACGAGCAGTACTTC. Translation: CATKGTGISYEQYF.

V gene TRBV19 combines with J gene TRBJ1-3; a possible D gene is TRBD1 (5 bases). This CDR3 comprises 15 residues. Trimming shortened V by 0 bases and J by 4 bases, and 10 bases separated the two germline ends. Germline loops: CDR1 LNHDA, CDR2 SQIVND (reference sequence). The CDR3 is CASSIDRAYGNTIYF. The CDR3 bases are TGTGCCAGTAGTATAGACAGGGCATACGGAAACACCATATATTTT. Filled out from reference TRBV19 and TRBJ1-3, the complete variable domain reads DGGITQSPKYLFRKEGQNVTLSCEQNLNHDAMYWYRQDPGQGLRLIYYSQIVNDFQKGDIAEGYSVSREKKESFPLTVTSAQKNPTAFYLCASSIDRAYGNTIYFGEGSWLTVV.

The rearrangement uses TRBV28 and TRBJ1-5; D is possibly TRBD1 (6 bases). Germline V CDR1 and CDR2: MDHEN, SYDVKM. The CDR3 is 15 residues long. V gave up 3 bases and J gave up 3 bases, with 12 bases separating them. This CDR3 is CASSFRGSNNQPQHF. CDR3 in DNA: TGTGCCAGCAGTTTTAGGGGGTCTAACAATCAGCCCCAGCATTTT.

The chain links TRBV11-3 to TRBJ1-2; TRBD1 matches at 7 bases. The junction had 7 bases not matched to a gene; V was cut back by 6 bases and J by 0 bases. Looked up from germline, CDR1 is SGHNT and CDR2 is YENEEA. CDR3 length: 15 amino acids. CDR3 residues: CASSGRGTSNYGYTF. As DNA, the CDR3 is TGTGCCAGCAGTGGCAGGGGGACTTCTAACTATGGCTACACCTTC.

The CDR3 nucleotides read TGTGCCAGCAGCTTAACCCCCGCCGACAGGGTTCCGTCAAACACCATATATTTT. It encodes CASSLTPADRVPSNTIYF. V gene TRBV7-1 combines with J gene TRBJ1-3, with 7 bases that match TRBD1. TRBV7-1 is sorted into the ORF group, with uncertain function. With V trimmed by 4 bases and J by 6 bases, 18 bases remained unmatched. This CDR3 spans 18 amino acids.

The J gene is TRBJ1-6, the V gene TRBV5-1; 7 bases agree with TRBD1. V dropped 1 base and J dropped 7; count of bases not matched to a gene: 5. The CDR3 has 15 amino acids. The germline gives CDR1 SGHRS, CDR2 YFSETQ. In nucleotides, the CDR3 is TGCGCCAGCAGCTTGCGACAGGGAGACAATTCACCCCTCCACTTT. It encodes CASSLRQGDNSPLHF.

The V and J genes are TRBV22-1 and TRBJ2-1; the D segment call TRBD2 is taken from the table without a DNA check. TRBV22-1 is assigned pseudogene status. The CDR3 extends over 15 amino acids. In DNA, the CDR3 is TGTGCCACCAGTGATCAGCGGGGGGGTTACAATGAGCAGTTCTTC. Translating gives CATSDQRGGYNEQFF.

The genes are TRBV19 and TRBJ1-5; a weak D match, TRBD1 (6 bases). CDR3 length: 14 residues. From germline, CDR1 is LNHDA and CDR2 SQIVND (reference sequence). V dropped 8 bases and J dropped 0 bases, with 11 bases sitting between them. The CDR3 DNA sequence: TGTGCCAGTTTGGACAGCCGTAGCAATCAGCCCCAGCATTTT. Its translation: CASLDSRSNQPQHF.

This chain joins TRBV14 and TRBJ1-3, with D possibly matching TRBD1 (5 bases). Between the trimmed V and J ends, which lost 6 bases and 8 bases, there was a span of 11 bases. CDR3 size: 12 residues. The germline gives CDR1 SGHDN, CDR2 FVKESK. The CDR3 is CASSTLGDTIYF. Written as DNA, the CDR3 is TGTGCCAGCAGTACGTTGGGGGACACCATATATTTT.

The genes are TRBV6-8 and TRBJ1-1; D is unclear. The CDR3 consists of 14 residues. V was cut by 6 bases and J by 5 bases, with 16 bases left in between. CDR1 MNHGY and CDR2 SAAAGT come from the germline V gene. The CDR3 bases are TGTGCCAGCAGAAACGGTCACCGAGGGACTGAAGCTTTCTTT. Translation gives CASRNGHRGTEAFF.

This clone was counted a single time. This sample includes further DNA sequences coding for the same CDR3. The chain is built from TRBV29-1 and TRBJ1-1; no clear D gene. The CDR3 consists of 12 residues. CDR1 is SQVTM, CDR2 ANQGSEA, per germline. V was cut by 3 bases and J by 0 bases, with 5 bases left in between. DNA of the CDR3: TGCAGCGTTGAGGGGTTGAACACTGAAGCTTTCTTT. Its translation: CSVEGLNTEAFF.

This clone came up once. The chain uses TRBV6-8 and TRBJ2-5, with a possible D match to TRBD2 (6 bases). The CDR3 sequence is 13 residues long. V was shortened by 10 bases and J by 1 base, with 13 bases between the two germline ends. Germline CDR1 reads MNHGY; CDR2 reads SAAAGT. CDR3 in DNA: TGTGCCATCGCGGGACGGCGCCAAGAGACCCAGTACTTC. Its translation is CAIAGRRQETQYF.

The V gene is TRBV6-8, the J gene TRBJ2-7; a possible D gene is TRBD2 (6 bases). Trimming removed 4 bases from V and 2 bases from J, with 15 bases in between. Per the germline V gene, CDR1 is MNHGY and CDR2 is SAAAGT. This CDR3 is built from 15 residues. The CDR3 sequence is CASSLDYSGPYEQYF. The CDR3 DNA sequence: TGTGCCAGCAGTTTGGACTACTCGGGGCCCTACGAGCAGTACTTC.

A single count supports this clone. The chain links TRBV18 to TRBJ1-1; a weak D match, TRBD1 (6 bases). From germline, CDR1 is KGHSH and CDR2 LQKENI. V dropped 4 bases and J dropped 2 bases, with 8 bases sitting between them. The CDR3 runs 13 residues. This CDR3 reads CASSRTDNTEAFF. The CDR3 nucleotides read TGTGCCAGCTCACGGACAGATAACACTGAAGCTTTCTTT.

This rearrangement joins TRBV6-8 to TRBJ2-7; 13 bases map to TRBD2. The V gene's germline CDR1 is MNHGY and CDR2 SAAAGT. The CDR3 is 16 amino acids. With 0 bases clipped from V and 2 bases from J, the junction kept 1 base outside the gene matches. This chain's CDR3 is CASSYSLAGGPYEQYF. CDR3 nucleotide sequence: TGTGCCAGCAGTTACTCACTAGCGGGAGGGCCCTACGAGCAGTACTTC.

The genes are TRBV11-3 and TRBJ1-6, with D unclear. The CDR3 length is 15 residues. Per germline, CDR1 SGHNT and CDR2 YENEEA. With 5 bases removed from V and 3 bases from J, the gap between germline ends came to 11 bases. The CDR3 DNA is TGTGCCAGCAGCGACGGACGGGTCTATAATTCACCCCTCCACTTT. Amino acid sequence: CASSDGRVYNSPLHF.

The genes are TRBV7-1 and TRBJ1-2; D gene ambiguous. TRBV7-1 is noted as an ORF with a role that remains uncertain. This CDR3 has 16 residues. Trimming cost V 4 bases and J 0 bases, with 15 bases left between them. The CDR3 nucleotides are TGTGCCAGCAGCTTAGATAGTGGGCCCGCTAACTATGGCTACACCTTC. Protein product: CASSLDSGPANYGYTF.

This rearrangement joins TRBV19 to TRBJ1-1; no reliable D call. Trimming stripped 6 bases from V and 1 base from J, with 6 bases between. This CDR3 has 12 amino acids. Germline CDR1 and CDR2: LNHDA and SQIVND (reference sequence). The CDR3 loop is CASSWTNTEAFF. CDR3 DNA: TGTGCCAGTAGCTGGACGAACACTGAAGCTTTCTTT. The variable domain in full, with the rest retrieved from reference TRBV19 and TRBJ1-1, is DGGITQSPKYLFRKEGQNVTLSCEQNLNHDAMYWYRQDPGQGLRLIYYSQIVNDFQKGDIAEGYSVSREKKESFPLTVTSAQKNPTAFYLCASSWTNTEAFFGQGTRLTVV.

The J gene is TRBJ1-2, the V gene TRBV6-8, with D possibly matching TRBD1 (5 bases). Germline loops: CDR1 MNHGY, CDR2 SAAAGT. Trimming took 5 bases from V and 4 from J, leaving 14 bases between them. The CDR3 spans 14 residues. CDR3 in amino acids: CASSALTRGYGYTF. The CDR3 DNA follows: TGTGCCAGCAGTGCCTTAACGAGGGGCTATGGCTACACCTTC.

This chain uses TRBV18 with TRBJ1-2, with 8 bases that match TRBD1. The V segment lost 0 bases and the J segment 3 bases; nucleotides outside the gene matches: 3. The CDR3 totals 15 residues. Looked up from germline, CDR1 is KGHSH and CDR2 is LQKENI. The CDR3 DNA reads TGTGCCAGCTCACCACCCGGACAGGGAGACTATGGCTACACCTTC. Its protein is CASSPPGQGDYGYTF.

The V call is TRBV5-1, the J call TRBJ2-2, with a possible D match to TRBD1 (5 bases). Germline V gene lookup returns CDR1 SGHRS and CDR2 YFSETQ. The CDR3 extends over 14 amino acids. Trimming shortened V by 4 bases and J by 3 bases, and 10 bases separated the two germline ends. The CDR3 sequence: CASSVGVYTGELFF. For the CDR3, the DNA is TGCGCCAGCAGCGTAGGGGTCTACACCGGGGAGCTGTTTTTT.

This chain connects TRBV5-1 to TRBJ2-2; TRBD2 is a possible D gene (5 bases). The length of the CDR3 is 15 residues. Trimming took off 1 base at V and 3 bases at J, with 10 bases between the two ends. Germline lookup yields CDR1 SGHRS and CDR2 YFSETQ. Here the CDR3 reads CASSLRVGDTGELFF. CDR3 DNA sequence: TGCGCCAGCAGCTTGAGGGTCGGGGACACCGGGGAGCTGTTTTTT.

The chain joins TRBV19 to TRBJ2-2; D gene uncertain. The germline V gene has CDR1 LNHDA and CDR2 SQIVND (reference sequence). Trimming left V 2 bases short and J 6 bases short, with 10 bases between. The CDR3 is 14 amino acids. Here the CDR3 reads CASSITEAAGELFF. CDR3 sequence (DNA): TGTGCCAGTAGTATAACCGAGGCCGCCGGGGAGCTGTTTTTT.

The chain is built from TRBV10-3 and TRBJ1-4; perhaps TRBD1 as D (6 bases). The CDR3 has 13 residues. V dropped 2 bases and J dropped 6 bases, with 7 bases sitting between them. Germline lookup yields CDR1 ENHRY and CDR2 SYGVKD. For the CDR3, the DNA is TGTGCCATCAGTGAGAGGGGGGATGAAAAACTGTTTTTT. It specifies CAISERGDEKLFF.

The chain recombines TRBV6-8 with TRBJ2-5, with D tentatively TRBD1 (5 bases). The germline V and J ends were trimmed by 0 bases and 7 bases, with 12 bases remaining between them. Germline lookup yields CDR1 MNHGY and CDR2 SAAAGT. CDR3 length: 14 residues. The CDR3 region has the DNA TGTGCCAGCAGTTACTCGAACCAGGGTAGGACCCAGTACTTC. Translating it yields CASSYSNQGRTQYF.